The 5 T cell receptor beta chains below all came from one sample that was sequenced in a study of radiotherapy plus CTLA-4 blockade in lung cancer. Produced via immunoSEQ multiplex PCR; TCRdb's table is partial and in-frame only. The table lists just under 60,000 clones, 77% of them singletons. The sample consisted of peripheral blood, taken from a patient treated with radiotherapy plus ipilimumab. The receptors originated from a human donor with non-small cell lung cancer who had a partial response to radiotherapy plus ipilimumab.

This clone was detected once. The J gene is TRBJ2-5, the V gene TRBV5-4, with 7 bases aligning to TRBD1. Unmatched junction bases numbered 5, after V lost 2 bases and J lost 7 bases. The CDR3 length is 13 residues. Germline V CDR1 and CDR2: SGHNT, YYREEE (reference sequence). The CDR3 spells CASSLGGAGTQYF. CDR3 sequence (DNA): TGTGCCAGCAGCTTAGGGGGCGCGGGGACCCAGTACTTC.

The chain has TRBV27 and TRBJ1-6; no firm D call. Germline V lookup: CDR1 MNHEY, CDR2 SMNVEV (reference sequence). V was trimmed by 0 bases and J by 7 bases, leaving 13 bases between them. The CDR3 is 16 residues long. Here the CDR3 DNA reads TGTGCCAGCAGTTTATCGATCGGTTTTGTGAATTCACCCCTCCACTTT. Protein sequence: CASSLSIGFVNSPLHF.

The chain combines TRBV6-6 with TRBJ2-3; D is possibly TRBD2 (5 bases). V lost 5 bases and J lost 6, with 12 bases in between. From germline, CDR1 is MNHNY and CDR2 SVGAGI (reference sequence). The CDR3 totals 13 residues. CDR3 sequence reads: CASSPPGEDTQYF. The CDR3 DNA reads as TGTGCCAGCAGTCCCCCCGGGGAGGATACGCAGTATTTT.

V is TRBV7-9 and J is TRBJ2-7; D might be TRBD1 (6 bases). CDR1 is SEHNR, CDR2 FQNEAQ, per germline (reference sequence). This CDR3 has 16 residues. V lost 5 bases and J 4 bases, leaving 21 bases between the germline ends. CDR3: CASSPKGEWAKYEQYF. The DNA of the CDR3 is TGTGCCAGCAGCCCCAAGGGGGAGTGGGCGAAATACGAGCAGTACTTC.

This rearrangement joins TRBV19 to TRBJ1-5, with 8 bases aligning to TRBD1. V dropped 7 bases and J dropped 2; count of bases not matched to a gene: 7. Germline-derived CDR1 and CDR2 are LNHDA and SQIVND (reference sequence). The CDR3 spans 15 residues. The DNA for the CDR3 is TGTGCCAGTAACAATCCGGGACAGGGCAATCAGCCCCAGCATTTT. Amino acid sequence: CASNNPGQGNQPQHF.